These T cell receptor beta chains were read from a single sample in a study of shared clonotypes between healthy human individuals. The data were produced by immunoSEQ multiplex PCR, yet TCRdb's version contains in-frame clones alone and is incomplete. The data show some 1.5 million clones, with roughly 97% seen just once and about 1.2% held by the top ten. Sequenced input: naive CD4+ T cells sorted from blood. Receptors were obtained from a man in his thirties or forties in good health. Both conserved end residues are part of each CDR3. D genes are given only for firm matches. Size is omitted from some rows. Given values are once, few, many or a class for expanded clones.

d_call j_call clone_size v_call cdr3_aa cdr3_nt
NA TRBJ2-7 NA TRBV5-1 CASSLGEYQQYF TGCGCCAGCAGCTTGGGAGAGTACCAGCAGTACTTC
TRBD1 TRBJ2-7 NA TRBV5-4 CASSLDRGEQYF TGTGCCAGCAGCTTGGACAGGGGCGAGCAGTACTTC
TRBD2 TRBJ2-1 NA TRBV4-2 CASSQETTASGRSSYNEQFF TGTGCCAGCAGCCAAGAAACTACGGCTAGCGGGAGATCCTCCTACAATGAGCAGTTCTTC
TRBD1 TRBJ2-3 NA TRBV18 CASFLRQGSTDTQYF TGTGCCAGCTTTCTACGACAGGGATCCACAGATACGCAGTATTTT
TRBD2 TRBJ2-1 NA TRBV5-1 CASSVGLAGWPGMGNEQFF TGCGCCAGCAGCGTGGGACTAGCGGGATGGCCAGGGATGGGCAATGAGCAGTTCTTC
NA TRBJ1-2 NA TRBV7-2 CASSLEVLANYGYTF TGTGCCAGCAGCTTAGAAGTGTTAGCTAACTATGGCTACACCTTC
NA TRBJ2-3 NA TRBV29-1 CSVDISADTQYF TGCAGCGTTGATATTAGCGCAGATACGCAGTATTTT
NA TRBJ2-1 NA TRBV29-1 CSVEGGGPQFF TGCAGCGTTGAAGGCGGAGGGCCTCAGTTCTTC
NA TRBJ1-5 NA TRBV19 CASSINNQPQHF TGTGCCAGTAGTATAAACAATCAGCCCCAGCATTTT
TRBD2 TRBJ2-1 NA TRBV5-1 CASSLRASGSNEQFF TGCGCCAGCAGCTTGCGAGCTAGCGGGAGCAATGAGCAGTTCTTC
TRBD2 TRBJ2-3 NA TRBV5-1 CASSSGLAGLPSTDTQYF TGCGCCAGCAGCTCGGGACTAGCGGGACTACCTAGCACAGATACGCAGTATTTT
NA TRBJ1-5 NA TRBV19 CASSMQAGDQPQHF TGTGCCAGTAGTATGCAGGCAGGGGATCAGCCCCAGCATTTT
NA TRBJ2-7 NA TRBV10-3 CAISEDGRFRLGSYEQYF TGTGCCATCAGTGAGGATGGCAGGTTCCGACTCGGGAGTTACGAGCAGTACTTC
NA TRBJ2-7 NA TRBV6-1 CASSVESYEQYF TGTGCCAGCAGTGTTGAGTCCTACGAGCAGTACTTC
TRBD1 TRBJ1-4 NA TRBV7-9 CASSYRGDRGQRKEKLFF TGTGCCAGCAGCTACCGAGGGGACAGGGGGCAACGTAAAGAAAAACTGTTTTTT
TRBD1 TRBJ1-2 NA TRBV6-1 CASNPGGRTNYGYTF TGTGCCAGCAATCCAGGGGGGCGAACTAACTATGGCTACACCTTC
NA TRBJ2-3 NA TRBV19 CASRATSQLRTDTQYF TGTGCCAGTAGGGCCACTTCGCAGCTCAGGACGGATACGCAGTATTTT
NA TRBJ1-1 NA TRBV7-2 CASSLSSMNTEAFF TGTGCCAGCAGCTTAAGCAGTATGAACACTGAAGCTTTCTTT
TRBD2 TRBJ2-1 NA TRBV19 CASNNGGSSYNEQFF TGTGCCAGTAATAATGGCGGGAGCTCCTACAATGAGCAGTTCTTC
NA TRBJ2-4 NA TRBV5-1 CASSYGSLAKNIQYF TGCGCCAGCAGCTATGGCTCGCTAGCCAAAAACATTCAGTACTTC
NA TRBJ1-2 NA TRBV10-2 CASSEWLRGYTF TGCGCCAGCAGTGAGTGGTTGAGAGGCTACACCTTC
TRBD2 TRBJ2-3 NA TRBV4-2 CASSQQSGRTDTQYF TGTGCCAGCAGCCAACAGAGCGGGAGGACAGATACGCAGTATTTT
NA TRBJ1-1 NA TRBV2 CASSEKIGRTKAFF TGTGCCAGCAGTGAAAAGATCGGCCGGACGAAAGCTTTCTTT
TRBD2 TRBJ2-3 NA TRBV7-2 CASSLVGWGTSEADTQYF TGTGCCAGCAGCTTAGTAGGTTGGGGGACTAGCGAAGCAGATACGCAGTATTTT
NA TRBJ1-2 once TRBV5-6 CASSLVRRNYTF TGTGCCAGCAGCTTGGTACGACGGAACTACACCTTC
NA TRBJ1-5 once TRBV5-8 CASSLARGVPDSNQPQHF TGTGCCAGCAGCTTGGCCCGAGGGGTACCCGATAGCAATCAGCCCCAGCATTTT
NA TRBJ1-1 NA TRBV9 CASSVGPTVNTEAFF TGTGCCAGCAGCGTAGGTCCCACGGTGAACACTGAAGCTTTCTTT
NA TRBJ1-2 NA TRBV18 CASSPPSRVIDGYTF TGTGCCAGCTCACCACCGAGCAGGGTGATCGATGGCTACACCTTC